Listed here are 31 T cell receptor beta chains from one sample, sequenced in a study of somatic mutations in cytotoxic T cells in rheumatoid arthritis. Assay used: immunoSEQ multiplex PCR; TCRdb lists only in-frame clones, some missing. Of more than 15,000 clones in the sample, almost 85% were seen once. The sequenced material came from CD8+ T cells sorted from blood. The source is an adult with rheumatoid arthritis.

This chain connects TRBV14 to TRBJ2-5; the match to TRBD1 covers 7 bases. The germline CDR1 and CDR2 sequences are SGHDN and FVKESK. The CDR3 loop spans 13 amino acids. V lost 4 bases and J lost 6; bases outside the gene matches: 5. The CDR3 here is CASSPTGEKTQYF. The CDR3 DNA follows: TGTGCCAGCAGCCCCACAGGGGAAAAGACCCAGTACTTC.

The gene calls are TRBV25-1 and TRBJ2-1; D is perhaps TRBD1 (5 bases). The CDR3 covers 13 residues. Germline V lookup: CDR1 MGHDK, CDR2 SYGVNS. Trimming pared 5 bases from V and 13 bases from J, leaving 18 bases between. The CDR3 bases are TGTGCCAGCAGTAAATTGGACAATCGCCTACAGTTCTTC. This codes for CASSKLDNRLQFF.

This clone was observed once. This chain connects TRBV27 to TRBJ2-3; 12 bases are a match to TRBD2. Trimming took 4 bases from V and 6 from J; bases not matched to a gene: 11. Germline V lookup: CDR1 MNHEY, CDR2 SMNVEV (reference sequence). The CDR3 covers 17 residues. The CDR3 DNA follows: TGTGCCAGCAGTTCGGGACTAGCGGGCCCTACGTATGATACGCAGTATTTT. It translates to CASSSGLAGPTYDTQYF.

The chain has TRBV15 and TRBJ2-3; D gene ambiguous. Germline CDR1 reads LNHNV; CDR2 reads YYDKDF (reference sequence). There are 12 residues in the CDR3. Trimming pared 1 base from V and 5 bases from J, leaving 4 bases between. CDR3 sequence reads: CATSRAGDTQYF. Here the CDR3 DNA reads TGTGCCACCAGCAGAGCGGGAGATACGCAGTATTTT.

This chain uses TRBV5-1 with TRBJ2-7; 10 positions agree with TRBD1. The CDR3 is 14 residues long. Germline assignment: CDR1 SGHRS and CDR2 YFSETQ. Germline trimming cut 5 bases from V and 3 bases from J; bases unmatched to any gene: 5. The CDR3 sequence is CASSGGDRGYEQYF. DNA for the CDR3: TGCGCCAGCAGTGGTGGGGACAGGGGCTACGAGCAGTACTTC.

The chain couples TRBV10-3 to TRBJ1-5; maybe TRBD1 (5 bases). V dropped 9 bases and J dropped 9 bases, with 15 bases sitting between them. The germline gives CDR1 ENHRY, CDR2 SYGVKD. The CDR3 extends over 12 amino acids. The CDR3 DNA sequence: TGTGCCATTGGACGGGGCACGGGGCCCCAGCATTTT. Protein sequence: CAIGRGTGPQHF.

This clone was counted once. The chain's CDR3 is CASSESWGDGTEAFF. The CDR3 DNA follows: TGTGCCAGCAGTGAAAGCTGGGGAGACGGCACTGAAGCTTTCTTT. The V and J genes are TRBV6-1 and TRBJ1-1; D is unclear. The CDR3 is 15 residues long. Deletions cut 2 bases from V and 4 bases from J, with 14 bases between. Germline V lookup: CDR1 MNHNS, CDR2 SASEGT.

J is TRBJ2-7 and V is TRBV11-2, with TRBD2 matching over 8 bases. V shed 7 bases and J 4 bases; nucleotides not matched to a gene: 12. From germline, CDR1 is SGHAT and CDR2 FQNNGV. The CDR3 extends over 15 amino acids. The DNA for the CDR3 is TGTGCCAGCACGGGAGGGCGAGGTACCCCATACGAGCAGTACTTC. Residues: CASTGGRGTPYEQYF.

The chain links TRBV6-4 to TRBJ2-6, with D unclear. The V end lost 4 bases, the J end lost 4 bases, and 8 bases lay between the germline ends. The CDR3 covers 14 residues. Germline values: CDR1 MRHNA, CDR2 SNTAGT. Here the CDR3 DNA reads TGTGCCAGCAGTGCCGGTCGGGGGGCCAACGTCCTGACTTTC. Translating gives CASSAGRGANVLTF.

V gene TRBV7-8 combines with J gene TRBJ2-1; a weak D match, TRBD2 (6 bases). Trimming cost V 2 bases and J 0 bases, with 14 bases left between them. The CDR3 spans 17 residues. Germline loops: CDR1 SGHVS, CDR2 FQNEAQ. In nucleotides, the CDR3 is TGTGCCAGCAGCTTAATCCCCGGGAGTAGCTCCTACAATGAGCAGTTCTTC. Translated: CASSLIPGSSSYNEQFF. The whole variable domain, remainder taken from reference TRBV7-8 and TRBJ2-1, is GAGVSQSPRYKVAKRGQDVALRCDPISGHVSLFWYQQALGQGPEFLTYFQNEAQLDKSGLPSDRFFAERPEGSVSTLKIQRTQQEDSAVYLCASSLIPGSSSYNEQFFGPGTRLTVL.

The sample holds one count of this clone. The V and J genes are TRBV29-1 and TRBJ2-1, with 9 bases matching TRBD1. This CDR3 region has 13 residues. Germline V lookup: CDR1 SQVTM, CDR2 ANQGSEA. Trimming cost V 7 bases and J 7 bases; bases outside gene matches: 8. The CDR3 bases are TGCAGCGCCCGACAGGGGGTGGTTAATGAGCAGTTCTTC. It translates to CSARQGVVNEQFF.

V is TRBV7-2 and J is TRBJ2-3; D not certain. This CDR3 has 12 residues. In germline, CDR1 is SGHTA, CDR2 FQGNSA. Trimming took 11 bases from V and 6 from J, leaving 15 bases between them. The CDR3 region has the DNA TGTGCCTCAAGTAAAGGGCGGGATACGCAGTATTTT. Translated, it gives CASSKGRDTQYF.

The CDR3 protein is CAISEFPSGYNSPLHF. CDR3 DNA sequence: TGTGCCATCAGTGAGTTCCCCTCGGGATATAATTCACCCCTCCACTTT. This chain connects TRBV10-3 to TRBJ1-6; D is unclear. Trimming took off 1 base at V and 4 bases at J, with 11 bases between the two ends. The germline V gene has CDR1 ENHRY and CDR2 SYGVKD. The CDR3 runs to 16 residues.

This chain joins TRBV6-5 and TRBJ2-3; D unclear. V was cut by 0 bases and J by 8 bases, with 6 bases left in between. This CDR3 contains 12 residues. Germline-derived CDR1 and CDR2 are MNHEY and SVGAGI. The CDR3 DNA sequence: TGTGCCAGCAGTTACTCCCCGGGTACGCAGTATTTT. This codes for CASSYSPGTQYF.

V is TRBV6-4 and J is TRBJ2-1; 12 positions match TRBD2. CDR1 is MRHNA, CDR2 SNTAGT, per germline. CDR3 length: 16 amino acids. The ends lost 0 bases at V and 5 bases at J; junction bases unmatched: 2. This chain's CDR3 is CASSDSTSGGHNEQFF. CDR3 coding DNA: TGTGCCAGCAGTGACTCAACTAGCGGGGGGCACAATGAGCAGTTCTTC.

The chain employs TRBV27 and TRBJ2-7; TRBD1 might be the D (6 bases). Trimming removed 6 bases at V and 7 bases at J, with 16 bases between. Germline assignment: CDR1 MNHEY and CDR2 SMNVEV (reference sequence). The CDR3 is 13 residues long. CDR3 DNA sequence: TGTGCCAGCAGCCCCGGACAGCCCGTAGAGCAGTACTTC. This gives the protein CASSPGQPVEQYF.

This chain links TRBV20-1 with TRBJ2-7, with D perhaps TRBD1 (5 bases). V lost 5 bases and J 3 bases, leaving 8 bases between the germline ends. Germline lookup yields CDR1 DFQATT and CDR2 SNEGSKA (reference sequence). The CDR3 sequence is 11 residues long. In DNA, the CDR3 is TGCAGTGCTTCACAGGACTACGAGCAGTACTTC. Amino acid sequence: CSASQDYEQYF.

The chain employs TRBV4-1 and TRBJ1-3; 7 nucleotides agree with TRBD1. CDR3 size: 17 residues. With 3 bases clipped from V and 5 bases from J, the junction kept 13 bases outside the gene matches. The V gene's germline CDR1 is MGHRA and CDR2 YSYEKL. CDR3 amino acids: CASSHPKRGRIRNTIYF. In DNA form, the CDR3 reads TGCGCCAGCAGCCACCCAAAGAGGGGGCGAATAAGAAACACCATATATTTT.

The chain recombines TRBV11-3 with TRBJ2-7; D perhaps matches TRBD2 (6 bases). Germline V gene data show CDR1 as SGHNT and CDR2 as YENEEA. Trimming removed 0 bases from V and 4 bases from J, with 13 bases in between. The CDR3 has 15 residues. The DNA of the CDR3 is TGTGCCAGCAGCTTAGAGGTCAGGGACTTGTACGAGCAGTACTTC. It codes for CASSLEVRDLYEQYF.

This clone appeared a single time. The chain uses TRBV9 and TRBJ1-2, with D unresolved. Germline loops: CDR1 SGDLS, CDR2 YYNGEE. The CDR3 contains 12 residues. V was pared by 0 bases and J by 6 bases, with 6 bases between. This CDR3 reads CASSVEEDGYTF. The CDR3, as DNA: TGTGCCAGCAGCGTAGAGGAGGATGGCTACACCTTC.

This chain links TRBV6-5 with TRBJ1-2, with 7 bases fitting TRBD1. V was clipped by 6 bases and J by 1 base; unmatched bases: 8. The CDR3 contains 15 residues. The germline CDR1 and CDR2 sequences are MNHEY and SVGAGI. The CDR3 sequence: CASSDTGANNYGYTF. Here the CDR3 DNA reads TGTGCCAGCAGCGATACAGGGGCCAATAACTATGGCTACACCTTC.

This clone was recorded once. The genes are TRBV29-1 and TRBJ2-7; TRBD1 agrees at 9 bases. The germline CDR1 and CDR2 sequences are SQVTM and ANQGSEA. The CDR3 extends over 13 amino acids. The junction had 3 bases not matched to a gene; V was cut back by 4 bases and J by 2 bases. DNA of the CDR3: TGCAGCGTTGGGACAGGGGATACCTACGAGCAGTACTTC. This codes for CSVGTGDTYEQYF.

The CDR3, as DNA: TGTGCCAGCTCACCCCCGGACACCTACGAGCAGTACTTC. Translating it yields CASSPPDTYEQYF. This chain joins TRBV18 and TRBJ2-7; D is perhaps TRBD1 (5 bases). The V and J ends lost 3 bases and 2 bases respectively, with 8 bases between them. CDR1 and CDR2 (germline): KGHSH, LQKENI. The CDR3 spans 13 residues.

The chain joins TRBV5-1 to TRBJ2-1; D is perhaps TRBD1 (6 bases). Germline lookup yields CDR1 SGHRS and CDR2 YFSETQ. Trimming stripped 4 bases from V and 4 bases from J, with 12 bases between. The CDR3 spans 14 residues. The CDR3 DNA is TGCGCCAGCAGCGTAGGGGGTCGATACAATGAGCAGTTCTTC. It is translated as CASSVGGRYNEQFF.

V usage is TRBV5-5 and J usage is TRBJ1-1; D is unclear. V was cut by 2 bases and J by 0 bases, with 5 bases left in between. CDR3 length: 13 amino acids. Germline V gives CDR1 SGHKS, CDR2 YYEKEE (reference sequence). The CDR3 nucleotides are TGTGCCAGCAGCTTTTACGTGAACACTGAAGCTTTCTTT. Protein: CASSFYVNTEAFF.

In DNA form, the CDR3 reads TGTGCCAGCAGCCTAGAGGGACTAGCAACAGATACGCAGTATTTT. It specifies CASSLEGLATDTQYF. The rearrangement uses TRBV5-8 and TRBJ2-3; 9 bases are shared with TRBD2. J was trimmed by 3 bases and V by 4 bases; bases with no gene match: 6. The CDR3 runs to 15 residues. CDR1 and CDR2 (germline): SGHTS, YDEGEE.

The V and J genes are TRBV5-5 and TRBJ1-1; TRBD1 agrees at 11 bases. V was pared by 4 bases and J by 0 bases, with 11 bases of the junction left unmatched. The CDR3 contains 18 residues. Germline V CDR1 and CDR2: SGHKS, YYEKEE (reference sequence). The CDR3 loop is CASSPMGTGGIMNTEAFF. CDR3 coding DNA: TGTGCCAGCAGCCCTATGGGGACAGGGGGAATCATGAACACTGAAGCTTTCTTT. The full variable domain, completed using reference TRBV5-5 and TRBJ1-1, is DAGVTQSPTHLIKTRGQQVTLRCSPISGHKSVSWYQQVLGQGPQFIFQYYEKEERGRGNFPDRFSARQFPNYSSELNVNALLLGDSALYLCASSPMGTGGIMNTEAFFGQGTRLTVV.

CDR3 DNA: TGTGCCAGCAGTTTTTCAGGGGCAAATGGCTACACCTTC. Its protein product is CASSFSGANGYTF. V is TRBV6-5 and J is TRBJ1-2; maybe TRBD1 (6 bases). Trimming left V 4 bases short and J 6 bases short, with 12 bases between. The CDR3 has 13 amino acids. Germline assignment: CDR1 MNHEY and CDR2 SVGAGI.

This rearrangement joins TRBV4-2 to TRBJ2-7, with TRBD1 matching 7 bases. The length of the CDR3 is 16 residues. V gave up 3 bases and J gave up 0 bases; unmatched junction bases: 8. Germline V gene data show CDR1 as LGHNA and CDR2 as YNFKEQ. As DNA, the CDR3 is TGTGCCAGCAGCCATAATCGGGACAGACTCTCCTACGAGCAGTACTTC. Encoded protein: CASSHNRDRLSYEQYF.

V gene TRBV2 combines with J gene TRBJ1-2; 7 bases map to TRBD1. The CDR3 loop spans 13 amino acids. V lost 7 bases, J lost 3 bases, and 5 bases stayed unmatched. CDR1 is SNHLY and CDR2 is FYNNEI in the germline V gene. The CDR3 sequence is CASKGQSHYGYTF. Written as DNA, the CDR3 is TGTGCCAGCAAGGGACAGTCCCACTATGGCTACACCTTC.

This clone was picked up one time. The chain employs TRBV6-5 and TRBJ1-4, with 7 bases identical to TRBD1. From germline, CDR1 is MNHEY and CDR2 SVGAGI. Trimming took 5 bases from V and 8 from J; bases not matched to a gene: 8. This CDR3 has 14 amino acids. CDR3 in amino acids: CASSQGQDLEKLFF. The CDR3 DNA reads TGTGCCAGCAGTCAAGGACAGGACTTGGAAAAACTGTTTTTT.